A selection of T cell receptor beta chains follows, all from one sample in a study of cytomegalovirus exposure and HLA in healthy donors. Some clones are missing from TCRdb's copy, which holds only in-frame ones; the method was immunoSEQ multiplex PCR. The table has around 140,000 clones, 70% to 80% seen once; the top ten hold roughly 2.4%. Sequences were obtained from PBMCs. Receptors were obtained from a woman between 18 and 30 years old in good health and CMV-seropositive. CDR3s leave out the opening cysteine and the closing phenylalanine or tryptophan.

CDR3aa: ASSLLGQQGKDQETQY
j_gene: TRBJ2-5
v_gene: TRBV7-6

CDR3aa: ASSPAGRNTGELF
j_gene: TRBJ2-2
v_gene: TRBV7-9

CDR3aa: ASSPGGSGGPTDTQY
j_gene: TRBJ2-3
v_gene: TRBV7-9

CDR3aa: AWGEASYEQY
j_gene: TRBJ2-7
v_gene: TRBV30

CDR3aa: TSSRVNQPQH
j_gene: TRBJ1-5
v_gene: TRBV19

CDR3aa: ASSQAVEGGRNEQF
j_gene: TRBJ2-1
v_gene: TRBV4-3

CDR3aa: ASSDRQGGNYGYT
j_gene: TRBJ1-2
v_gene: TRBV18

CDR3aa: ASSLGTANTEAF
j_gene: TRBJ1-1
v_gene: TRBV7-2

CDR3aa: AYHRGMKETQY
j_gene: TRBJ2-5
v_gene: TRBV30

CDR3aa: ASSEGTSGGQETQY
j_gene: TRBJ2-5
v_gene: TRBV2

CDR3aa: ASSEYDTQY
j_gene: TRBJ2-3
v_gene: TRBV2

CDR3aa: ASSLGTVSYEQY
j_gene: NA
v_gene: TRBV5-1

CDR3aa: ASSASGTGDYGYT
j_gene: TRBJ1-2
v_gene: TRBV9

CDR3aa: ASSMRNRDTLNSPLH
j_gene: TRBJ1-6
v_gene: TRBV19

CDR3aa: ASSEGEDEQY
j_gene: NA
v_gene: TRBV10-1

CDR3aa: ASSQSQGLGETQY
j_gene: TRBJ2-5
v_gene: TRBV4-3

CDR3aa: ASSPSGGKPYEQY
j_gene: TRBJ2-7
v_gene: TRBV7-2

CDR3aa: ASSERGGSYNEQF
j_gene: TRBJ2-1
v_gene: TRBV6-4

CDR3aa: SVEGQGTGGYT
j_gene: TRBJ1-2
v_gene: TRBV29-1

CDR3aa: ASSEGLQTNYGYT
j_gene: TRBJ1-2
v_gene: TRBV6-1

CDR3aa: ASSSYNQPQH
j_gene: TRBJ1-5
v_gene: TRBV5-4

CDR3aa: ASSLGTGIALHGYT
j_gene: TRBJ1-2
v_gene: TRBV7-2

CDR3aa: ASRGTGGQTQY
j_gene: TRBJ2-5
v_gene: TRBV6-1

CDR3aa: ASSLTGPIFPLH
j_gene: TRBJ1-6
v_gene: TRBV5-4

CDR3aa: ASSQWTSGGAFEQY
j_gene: TRBJ2-7
v_gene: TRBV4-1

CDR3aa: ASSPGQGLYEQY
j_gene: TRBJ2-7
v_gene: TRBV18

CDR3aa: ASSRTGLRSIGELF
j_gene: TRBJ2-2
v_gene: TRBV14

CDR3aa: ASSLARGISNQPQH
j_gene: TRBJ1-5
v_gene: TRBV5-6

CDR3aa: ASSFHLDRRNYGYT
j_gene: TRBJ1-2
v_gene: TRBV6-6

CDR3aa: ASSPWEGLLAGTYEQY
j_gene: TRBJ2-7
v_gene: TRBV19

CDR3aa: ATSRERGDYNEQF
j_gene: TRBJ2-1
v_gene: TRBV15

CDR3aa: AWSVRGQAGYT
j_gene: TRBJ1-2
v_gene: TRBV30

CDR3aa: ASSEPDRVNTEAF
j_gene: TRBJ1-1
v_gene: TRBV6-1

CDR3aa: ASSEWPRSLGVTTALNTEAF
j_gene: TRBJ1-1
v_gene: TRBV5-1

CDR3aa: ATSSHRQGRTEAF
j_gene: TRBJ1-1
v_gene: TRBV15

CDR3aa: ASSGTSGELF
j_gene: TRBJ2-2
v_gene: TRBV9

CDR3aa: ASSLVPGTTHQPQH
j_gene: TRBJ1-5
v_gene: TRBV7-2

CDR3aa: ASSFSGEQY
j_gene: TRBJ2-7
v_gene: TRBV11-2